One sample yielded the 5 T cell receptor beta chains listed below, sequenced in a study of beta chain features in type 1 diabetes. All of the isolated RNA was reverse transcribed, so expressed TCRB transcripts were sequenced. Sequenced by immunoSEQ multiplex PCR; TCRdb stores in-frame clones only, minus some. The table records over 700,000 clones, under 20% of them present only once. Specimen: naive CD4+ T cells from blood. The receptors stem from a woman younger than 35 in good health.

This chain joins TRBV28 and TRBJ1-5; the match to TRBD1 covers 8 bases. Germline V lookup: CDR1 MDHEN, CDR2 SYDVKM. CDR3 length: 13 amino acids. The J segment lost 12 bases and the V segment lost 7 bases, leaving 11 bases of the junction unmatched. CDR3 DNA sequence: TGTGCCAGCATCTTAAATTCAGGGGGCCTCCAGCATTTT. Encoded protein: CASILNSGGLQHF.

This clone appeared a few times. The V gene is TRBV28, the J gene TRBJ2-7; TRBD2 aligns across 10 bases. The germline gives CDR1 MDHEN, CDR2 SYDVKM. The CDR3 sequence is 16 residues long. The V and J ends lost 6 bases and 5 bases, in that order; junction bases with no gene match: 13. CDR3 in DNA: TGTGCCAGCAGCCAAGCCTGGCTAGCGGGAGCCCACGAGCAGTACTTC. Protein product: CASSQAWLAGAHEQYF.

V is TRBV11-2 and J is TRBJ2-4; 7 nucleotides match TRBD1. This CDR3 is built from 14 residues. The V segment lost 5 bases and the J segment 2 bases; nucleotides outside the gene matches: 3. Germline CDR1 is SGHAT and CDR2 is FQNNGV. The CDR3 here is CASSGQESKNIQYF. For the CDR3, the DNA is TGTGCCAGCAGCGGACAGGAATCCAAAAACATTCAGTACTTC.

This clone has just a few counts. The rearrangement links TRBV7-6 to TRBJ1-5; D unresolved. The CDR3 has 13 residues. Trimming took 1 base from V and 2 from J, leaving 3 bases between them. Looked up from germline, CDR1 is SGHVS and CDR2 is FNYEAQ. The CDR3 loop reads CASSLGRNQPQHF. CDR3 sequence (DNA): TGTGCCAGCAGCTTAGGTCGCAATCAGCCCCAGCATTTT. The full variable domain, completed using reference TRBV7-6 and TRBJ1-5, is GAGVSQSPRYKVTKRGQDVALRCDPISGHVSLYWYRQALGQGPEFLTYFNYEAQQDKSGLPNDRFSAERPEGSISTLTIQRTEQRDSAMYRCASSLGRNQPQHFGDGTRLSIL.

This clone was found a few times. This chain links TRBV7-9 with TRBJ1-2; D call uncertain. The V and J ends lost 5 bases and 5 bases respectively, with 9 bases between them. This CDR3 contains 12 residues. CDR1 SEHNR and CDR2 FQNEAQ come from the germline V gene (reference sequence). This CDR3 is CASSKEMYGYTF. The CDR3 DNA sequence: TGTGCCAGCAGCAAAGAAATGTATGGCTACACCTTC.